This paragraph covers one TCR beta chain sequence. Which antigen it targets is not known. Within one base of it there is no much larger clone, and no base qualities were kept. TCRbeta CDR3 regions were amplified from genomic DNA by means of the immunoSEQ Assay, a bias-controlled multiplex PCR. The study's processing was this. The number of nucleated cells in each sample was estimated from the amplification of reference gene primers within the assay. Sequence reads were collapsed and filtered to measure the absolute abundance of every unique TCRbeta CDR3 rearrangement. For each sample, productive Simpson clonality was calculated as the square root of Simpson's diversity index across productive rearrangements. The immuneACCESS repertoire file appears here via TCRdb, limited to in-frame rearrangements. These files lack a portion of the clones; in checked studies, under half of the deficit traces to unresolved V genes, and the cause of the others is not known. V, J and clone size derive from that table, while D and trimming were established from the DNA sequence. This sample is represented by roughly 180,000 clones; 60% to 85% of them were singletons. 8.1% of the sample belongs to the ten largest clones.

The data are from a study of blood T cell repertoires in COVID-19 (TCRdb year 2020). For the wider study: Samples covering the acute and convalescent phases of COVID-19 were provided by collaborators in the United States, Italy and Spain. The prospective study material was composed of cDNA or gDNA derived from T cells, B-cell-depleted T cells, or PBMCs. Subjects who had been exposed to COVID-19, were actively infected with it, or had recovered from it provided the deeply sampled blood TCRbeta repertoires that made up the dataset. The sample metadata nearly always contained a de-identified subject ID, COVID-19 status, age in years and sex. The repertoires were made available in a free public database intended to serve as a resource for research on the immune response to SARS-CoV-2. The samples were drawn from two sources: the first 160 participants of the ongoing ImmuneRACE study, and over 1,000 subjects contributed by 6 global collaborators. Where HLA class I and class II types were available, the types were taken from metadata supplied by the sample provider, not from assay-based typing. Study-level results and caveats: How much clinical and demographic metadata was included differed by source and by participant, and the metadata was provided uncurated.

Relative to germline, V is 4 bases shorter and J is 7 bases shorter, with 12 bases between their ends. CDR1 and CDR2, looked up from the germline V gene, are SGDLS and YYNGEE. The CDR3 goes from the cysteine to the phenylalanine over 14 residues. Kept here is only the CDR3 DNA, which spans 42 bases and is read in frame from base 1. In Seattle, one collaborating source enrolled patients while the infection was active and tracked those patients longitudinally over the course of disease. Each collaborating institution followed its own protocols to collect whole blood in K2EDTA tubes. For TCRbeta analysis, collaborators shipped samples as frozen whole blood, isolated PBMCs, or DNA extracted from either of those sample types.

Source material: peripheral blood. The clonotype originates from a woman in her fifties or sixties with COVID-19, enrolled during active disease. In this chain, TRBV9 is recombined with TRBJ1-6, and perhaps TRBD1 as D gene, on 6 matching bases. The nucleotide sequence reads TGTGCCAGCAGCCATATGGACAGCAATTCACCCCTCCACTTT. The encoded protein is CASSHMDSNSPLHF.